Presented here are 11 T cell receptor beta chains from one specimen sequenced in a study of a mutant IDH1 vaccine in newly diagnosed glioma. Profiling relied on immunoSEQ multiplex PCR, and the TCRdb table lists in-frame clones only, not all of them. The sample contains over 75,000 clones, 80% of which appear only once. This sample's time point: baseline, week 1 (first vaccination visit). Treatment specified: pre-vaccination baseline after standard-of-care therapy. Source: PBMCs, taken from a glioma patient treated with radiotherapy, temozolomide or both. The receptors here all came from a man between 40 and 49 years old with glioma.

This sequence joins TRBV30 and TRBJ2-6; 9 bases line up with TRBD1. CDR3 size: 18 residues. V was pared by 2 bases and J by 2 bases, with 10 bases of the junction left unmatched. Germline V gives CDR1 GTSNPN, CDR2 SVGIG (reference sequence). The CDR3 is CAWSTYRGRVAGANVLTF. The CDR3 nucleotides read TGTGCCTGGAGTACATACAGGGGGCGAGTAGCTGGGGCCAACGTCCTGACTTTC.

The chain uses TRBV12-5 and TRBJ1-4; D is undetermined. CDR3 length: 15 amino acids. CDR1 and CDR2 from the germline V gene are LGHNT and FRNRAP. Trimming left V 4 bases short and J 6 bases short, with 15 bases between. The CDR3 is CASGSEMGSDEKLFF. The CDR3, as DNA: TGTGCTAGTGGTTCTGAGATGGGGTCTGATGAAAAACTGTTTTTT.

The chain has TRBV7-2 and TRBJ2-7; 9 bases match TRBD2. Trimming cost V 4 bases and J 6 bases; bases outside gene matches: 13. Germline values: CDR1 SGHTA, CDR2 FQGNSA. The CDR3 has 16 amino acids. CDR3 residues: CASSSKISGSGLEQYF. CDR3 nucleotide sequence: TGTGCCAGCAGCTCCAAAATTAGCGGGAGCGGACTCGAGCAGTACTTC.

The V call is TRBV14, the J call TRBJ2-7; D remains ambiguous. This CDR3 region has 12 residues. Between the trimmed V and J ends, which lost 1 base and 10 bases, there was a span of 11 bases. CDR1 and CDR2 (germline): SGHDN, FVKESK. CDR3 amino acids: CASSQVLDGQYF. The CDR3 DNA is TGTGCCAGCAGCCAAGTTTTGGACGGCCAGTACTTC.

This chain links TRBV7-5 with TRBJ2-7; the table assigns TRBD2, which was not confirmed against the DNA. TRBV7-5 is given as a pseudogene. CDR3 length equals 15 residues. The CDR3 loop reads CASSSDPTSSHEQYF. DNA for the CDR3: TGTGCCAGCAGCTCCGATCCGACTAGCAGCCACGAGCAGTACTTC.

The genes are TRBV28 and TRBJ2-3, with 7 bases that match TRBD2. Germline V gives CDR1 MDHEN, CDR2 SYDVKM. The CDR3 spans 15 residues. Unmatched junction bases numbered 6, after V lost 2 bases and J lost 4 bases. CDR3 sequence reads: CASSLSSGKADTQYF. Here the CDR3 DNA reads TGTGCCAGCAGTTTAAGCAGCGGGAAGGCAGATACGCAGTATTTT. Full variable domain (rest looked up from reference TRBV28 and TRBJ2-3): DVKVTQSSRYLVKRTGEKVFLECVQDMDHENMFWYRQDPGLGLRLIYFSYDVKMKEKGDIPEGYSVSREKKERFSLILESASTNQTSMYLCASSLSSGKADTQYFGPGTRLTVL.

The chain carries TRBV4-3 and TRBJ1-3; no definite D call. CDR1 is LGHNA, CDR2 YSLEER, per germline. The V gene lost 0 bases and the J gene lost 0 bases, with 15 bases spanning the gap. The CDR3 length is 18 residues. The CDR3 bases are TGCGCCAGCAGCCAAGATGAGATAGGGTCTCGCTCTGGAAACACCATATATTTT. Protein sequence: CASSQDEIGSRSGNTIYF.

The V gene is TRBV10-1, the J gene TRBJ2-7; D gene unclear. Germline values: CDR1 WNHNN, CDR2 SYGVQD (reference sequence). The CDR3 length is 14 residues. Trimming removed 3 bases at V and 3 bases at J, with 12 bases between. The CDR3 region is CASSEQGSIYEQYF. The CDR3 DNA is TGCGCCAGCAGTGAACAAGGGTCCATCTACGAGCAGTACTTC.

This clone was found once. The chain employs TRBV7-9 and TRBJ2-7; TRBD2 is a possible D gene (6 bases). There are 14 residues in the CDR3. The ends were cut back, 4 bases at V and 3 bases at J, with 13 bases in the middle. Germline V gene lookup returns CDR1 SEHNR and CDR2 FQNEAQ (reference sequence). CDR3 sequence (DNA): TGTGCCAGCAGCTCCTGGAGGGCAGGCTACGAGCAGTACTTC. As protein: CASSSWRAGYEQYF.

This chain joins TRBV19 and TRBJ2-7, with D perhaps being TRBD1 or TRBD2 (5 bases each). Trimming shortened V by 3 bases and J by 3 bases, and 12 bases separated the two germline ends. In germline, CDR1 is LNHDA, CDR2 SQIVND (reference sequence). The CDR3 has 14 residues. This chain's CDR3 is CASSMGERLYEQYF. In DNA form, the CDR3 reads TGTGCCAGTAGTATGGGGGAAAGACTCTACGAGCAGTACTTC.

V is TRBV28 and J is TRBJ1-2, with D unresolved. Germline loops: CDR1 MDHEN, CDR2 SYDVKM. V dropped 3 bases and J dropped 3 bases, with 5 bases sitting between them. CDR3 length equals 12 residues. In DNA form, the CDR3 reads TGTGCCAGCAGTTTCTACTACTATGGCTACACCTTC. Translation gives CASSFYYYGYTF.